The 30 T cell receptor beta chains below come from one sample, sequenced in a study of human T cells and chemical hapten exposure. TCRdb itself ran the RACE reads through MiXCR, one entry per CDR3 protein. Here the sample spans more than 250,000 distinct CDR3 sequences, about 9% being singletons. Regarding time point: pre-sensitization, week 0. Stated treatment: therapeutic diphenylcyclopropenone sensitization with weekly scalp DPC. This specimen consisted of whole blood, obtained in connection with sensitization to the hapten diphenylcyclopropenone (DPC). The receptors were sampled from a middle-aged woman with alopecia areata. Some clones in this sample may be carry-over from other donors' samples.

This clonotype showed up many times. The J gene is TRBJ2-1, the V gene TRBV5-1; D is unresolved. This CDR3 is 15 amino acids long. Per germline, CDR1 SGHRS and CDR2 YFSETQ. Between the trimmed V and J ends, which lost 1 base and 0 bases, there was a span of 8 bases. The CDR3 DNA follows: TGCGCCAGCAGCTTGCCCTCCAGCTCCTACAATGAGCAGTTCTTC. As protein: CASSLPSSSYNEQFF.

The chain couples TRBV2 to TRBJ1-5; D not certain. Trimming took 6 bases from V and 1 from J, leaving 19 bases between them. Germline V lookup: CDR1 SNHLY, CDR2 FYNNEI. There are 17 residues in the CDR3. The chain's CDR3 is CASRRTAALGSNQPQHF. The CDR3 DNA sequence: TGTGCCAGCAGACGGACGGCCGCCCTAGGGAGCAATCAGCCCCAGCATTTT.

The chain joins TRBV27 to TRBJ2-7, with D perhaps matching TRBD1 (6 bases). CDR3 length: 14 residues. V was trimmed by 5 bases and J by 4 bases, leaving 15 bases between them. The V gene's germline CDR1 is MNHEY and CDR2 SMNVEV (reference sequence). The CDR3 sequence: CASSLTGLSYEQYF. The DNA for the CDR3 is TGTGCCAGCAGTCTGACAGGACTTTCGTACGAGCAGTACTTC.

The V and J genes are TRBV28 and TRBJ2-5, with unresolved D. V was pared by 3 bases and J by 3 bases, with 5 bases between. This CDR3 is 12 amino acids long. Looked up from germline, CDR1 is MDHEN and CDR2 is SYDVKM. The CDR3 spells CASSFGKETQYF. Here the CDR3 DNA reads TGTGCCAGCAGTTTTGGGAAAGAGACCCAGTACTTC.

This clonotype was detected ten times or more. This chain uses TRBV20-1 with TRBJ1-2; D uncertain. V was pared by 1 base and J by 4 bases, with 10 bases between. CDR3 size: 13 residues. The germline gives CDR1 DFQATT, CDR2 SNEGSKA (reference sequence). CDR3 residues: CSARVSLVYGYTF. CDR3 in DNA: TGCAGTGCTAGAGTATCCCTTGTCTATGGCTACACCTTC.

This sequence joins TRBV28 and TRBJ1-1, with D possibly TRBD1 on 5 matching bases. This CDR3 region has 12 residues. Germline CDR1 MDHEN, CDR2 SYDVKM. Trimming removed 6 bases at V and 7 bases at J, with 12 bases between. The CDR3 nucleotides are TGTGCCAGCAGCGAGGGGTGGATTGAAGCTTTCTTT. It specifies CASSEGWIEAFF. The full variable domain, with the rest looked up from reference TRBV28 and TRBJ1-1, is DVKVTQSSRYLVKRTGEKVFLECVQDMDHENMFWYRQDPGLGLRLIYFSYDVKMKEKGDIPEGYSVSREKKERFSLILESASTNQTSMYLCASSEGWIEAFFGQGTRLTVV.

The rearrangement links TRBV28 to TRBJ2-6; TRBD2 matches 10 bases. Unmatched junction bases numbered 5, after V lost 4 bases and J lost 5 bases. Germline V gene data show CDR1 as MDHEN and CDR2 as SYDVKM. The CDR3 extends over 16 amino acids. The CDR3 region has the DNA TGTGCCAGCAGTTATTTCACTAGCGGGAGGGCCAACGTCCTGACTTTC. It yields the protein CASSYFTSGRANVLTF.

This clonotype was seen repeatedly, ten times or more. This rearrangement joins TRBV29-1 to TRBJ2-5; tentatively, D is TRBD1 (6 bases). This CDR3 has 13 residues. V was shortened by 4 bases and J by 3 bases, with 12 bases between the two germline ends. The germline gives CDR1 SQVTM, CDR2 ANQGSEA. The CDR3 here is CSVGGHQKETQYF. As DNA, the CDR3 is TGCAGCGTTGGGGGGCACCAAAAAGAGACCCAGTACTTC.

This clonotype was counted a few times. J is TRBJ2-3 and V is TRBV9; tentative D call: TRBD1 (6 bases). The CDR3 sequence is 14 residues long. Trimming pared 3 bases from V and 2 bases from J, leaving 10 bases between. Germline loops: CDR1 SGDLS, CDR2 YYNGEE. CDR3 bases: TGTGCCAGCAGCGGGACAGTAACCACAGATACGCAGTATTTT. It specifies CASSGTVTTDTQYF.

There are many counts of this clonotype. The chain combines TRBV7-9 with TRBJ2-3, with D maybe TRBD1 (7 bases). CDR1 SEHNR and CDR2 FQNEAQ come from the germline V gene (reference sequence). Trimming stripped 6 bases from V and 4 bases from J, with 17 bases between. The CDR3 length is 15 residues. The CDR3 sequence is CASSSRQGGSDTQYF. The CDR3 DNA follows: TGTGCCAGCAGTTCGAGACAGGGAGGATCAGATACGCAGTATTTT.

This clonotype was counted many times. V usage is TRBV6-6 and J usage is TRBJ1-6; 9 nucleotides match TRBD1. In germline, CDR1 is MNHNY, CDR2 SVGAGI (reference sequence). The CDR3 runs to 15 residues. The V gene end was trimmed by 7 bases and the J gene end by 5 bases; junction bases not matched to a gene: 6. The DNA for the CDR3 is TGTGCCAGCAAGAGTAGGGACAGGGATAATTCACCCCTCCACTTT. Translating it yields CASKSRDRDNSPLHF.

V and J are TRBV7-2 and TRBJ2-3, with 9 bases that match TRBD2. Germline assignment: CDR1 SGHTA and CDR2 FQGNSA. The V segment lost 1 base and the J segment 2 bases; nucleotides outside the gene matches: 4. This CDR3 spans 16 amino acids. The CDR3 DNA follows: TGTGCCAGCAGCTTAGGCGGGAGGGGTATCACAGATACGCAGTATTTT. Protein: CASSLGGRGITDTQYF. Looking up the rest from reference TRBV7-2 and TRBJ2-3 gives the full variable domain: GAGVSQSPSNKVTEKGKDVELRCDPISGHTALYWYRQSLGQGLEFLIYFQGNSAPDKSGLPSDRFSAERTGGSVSTLTIQRTQQEDSAVYLCASSLGGRGITDTQYFGPGTRLTVL.

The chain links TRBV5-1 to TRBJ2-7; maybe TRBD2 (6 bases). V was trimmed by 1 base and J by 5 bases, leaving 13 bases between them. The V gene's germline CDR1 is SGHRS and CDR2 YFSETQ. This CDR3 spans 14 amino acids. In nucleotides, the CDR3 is TGCGCCAGCAGCTTGATCGGGGGAGACCACGAGCAGTACTTC. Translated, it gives CASSLIGGDHEQYF.

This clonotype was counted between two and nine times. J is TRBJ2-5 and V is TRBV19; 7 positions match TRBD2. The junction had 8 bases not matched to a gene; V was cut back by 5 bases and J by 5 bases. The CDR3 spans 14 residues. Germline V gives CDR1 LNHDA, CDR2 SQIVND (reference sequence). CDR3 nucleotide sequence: TGTGCCAGTAGTCGGGCGGGAGCTTGGGAGACCCAGTACTTC. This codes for CASSRAGAWETQYF.

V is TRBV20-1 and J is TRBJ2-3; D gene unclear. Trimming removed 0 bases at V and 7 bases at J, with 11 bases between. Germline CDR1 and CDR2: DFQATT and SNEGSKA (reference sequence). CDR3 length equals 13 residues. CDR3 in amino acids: CSARDSSGNTQYF. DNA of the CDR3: TGCAGTGCTAGAGATAGTTCCGGTAATACGCAGTATTTT.

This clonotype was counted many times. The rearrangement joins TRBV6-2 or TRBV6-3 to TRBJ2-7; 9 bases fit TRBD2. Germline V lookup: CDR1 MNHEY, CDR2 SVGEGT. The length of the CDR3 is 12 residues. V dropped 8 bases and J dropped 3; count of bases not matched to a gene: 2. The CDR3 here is CASWRGGYEQYF. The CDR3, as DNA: TGTGCCAGCTGGCGGGGGGGCTACGAGCAGTACTTC.

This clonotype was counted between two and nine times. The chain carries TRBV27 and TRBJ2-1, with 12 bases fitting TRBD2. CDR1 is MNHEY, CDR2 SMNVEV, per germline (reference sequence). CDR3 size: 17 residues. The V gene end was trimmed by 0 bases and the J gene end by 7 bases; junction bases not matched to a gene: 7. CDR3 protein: CASSLSTLAGGGNEQFF. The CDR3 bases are TGTGCCAGCAGTTTATCGACCCTAGCGGGAGGGGGGAATGAGCAGTTCTTC.

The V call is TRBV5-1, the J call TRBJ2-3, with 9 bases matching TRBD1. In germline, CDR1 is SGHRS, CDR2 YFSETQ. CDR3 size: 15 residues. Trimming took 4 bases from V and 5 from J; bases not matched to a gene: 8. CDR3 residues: CASSVLQGAGDTQYF. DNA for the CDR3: TGCGCCAGCAGCGTACTACAGGGGGCTGGAGATACGCAGTATTTT.

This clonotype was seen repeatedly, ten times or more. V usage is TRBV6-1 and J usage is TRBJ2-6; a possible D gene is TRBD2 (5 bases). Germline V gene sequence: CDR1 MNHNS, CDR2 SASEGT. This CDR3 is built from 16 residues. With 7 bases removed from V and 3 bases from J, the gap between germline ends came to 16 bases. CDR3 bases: TGTGCCAGCACCCGAACATGGGGAGATGGGGCCAACGTCCTGACTTTC. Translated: CASTRTWGDGANVLTF.

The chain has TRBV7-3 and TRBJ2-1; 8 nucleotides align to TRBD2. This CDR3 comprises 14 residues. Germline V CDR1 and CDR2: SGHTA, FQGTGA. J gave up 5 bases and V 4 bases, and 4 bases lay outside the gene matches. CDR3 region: CASSSTSDDNEQFF. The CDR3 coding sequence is TGTGCCAGCAGCTCGACTAGCGATGACAATGAGCAGTTCTTC. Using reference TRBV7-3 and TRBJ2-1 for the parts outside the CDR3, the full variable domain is GAGVSQTPSNKVTEKGKYVELRCDPISGHTALYWYRQSLGQGPEFLIYFQGTGAADDSGLPNDRFFAVRPEGSVSTLKIQRTERGDSAVYLCASSSTSDDNEQFFGPGTRLTVL.

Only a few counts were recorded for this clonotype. CDR3 sequence reads: CATTGGDTEAFF. In DNA, the CDR3 is TGTGCCACCACAGGGGGGGACACTGAAGCTTTCTTT. The chain joins TRBV11-2 to TRBJ1-1; 8 nucleotides agree with TRBD1. Germline lookup yields CDR1 SGHAT and CDR2 FQNNGV. V shed 10 bases, J shed 3 bases, and the junction held 4 bases outside the gene matches. This CDR3 has 12 residues.

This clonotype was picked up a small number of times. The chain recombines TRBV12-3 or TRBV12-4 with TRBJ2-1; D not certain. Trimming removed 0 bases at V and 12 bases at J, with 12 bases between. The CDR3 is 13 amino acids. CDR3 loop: CASSLASRPGQFF. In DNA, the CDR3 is TGTGCCAGCAGTTTAGCGTCCCGTCCGGGGCAGTTCTTC.

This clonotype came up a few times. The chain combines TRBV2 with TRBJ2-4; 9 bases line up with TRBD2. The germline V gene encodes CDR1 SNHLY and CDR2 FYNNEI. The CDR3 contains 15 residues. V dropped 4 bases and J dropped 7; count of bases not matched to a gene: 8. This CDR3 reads CASSGTLAGENIQYF. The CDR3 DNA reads TGTGCCAGCAGTGGGACCTTAGCGGGAGAGAACATTCAGTACTTC.

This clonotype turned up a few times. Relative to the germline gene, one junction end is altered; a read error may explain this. This CDR3 is CASSLGVDLVF. The CDR3 region has the DNA TGTGCCAGCAGTTTAGGGGTAGATTTGGTCTTC. The chain uses TRBV28 and TRBJ2-1; D not certain. The CDR3 sequence is 11 residues long. The V gene's germline CDR1 is MDHEN and CDR2 SYDVKM.

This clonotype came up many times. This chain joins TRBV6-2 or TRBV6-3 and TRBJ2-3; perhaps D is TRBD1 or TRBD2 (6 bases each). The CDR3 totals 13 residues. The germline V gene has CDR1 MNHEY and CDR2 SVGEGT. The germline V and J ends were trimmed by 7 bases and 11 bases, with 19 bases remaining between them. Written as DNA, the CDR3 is TGTGCCAGCATCTCTCGGGGGCGCTTGGGGCAGTATTTT. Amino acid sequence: CASISRGRLGQYF.

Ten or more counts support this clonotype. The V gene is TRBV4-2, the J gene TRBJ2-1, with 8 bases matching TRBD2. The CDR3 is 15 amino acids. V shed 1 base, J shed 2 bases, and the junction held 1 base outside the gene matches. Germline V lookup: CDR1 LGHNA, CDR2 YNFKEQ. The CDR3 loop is CASSQVSGAYNEQFF. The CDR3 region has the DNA TGTGCCAGCAGCCAAGTTAGCGGGGCCTACAATGAGCAGTTCTTC.

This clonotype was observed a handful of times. The CDR3 nucleotides are TGCAGCGTTGCCTCGAACCAAGAGACCCAGTACTTC. The encoded protein is CSVASNQETQYF. The V gene is TRBV29-1, the J gene TRBJ2-5, with unresolved D. Trimming removed 4 bases from V and 0 bases from J, with 6 bases in between. The germline V gene encodes CDR1 SQVTM and CDR2 ANQGSEA. This CDR3 region has 12 residues.

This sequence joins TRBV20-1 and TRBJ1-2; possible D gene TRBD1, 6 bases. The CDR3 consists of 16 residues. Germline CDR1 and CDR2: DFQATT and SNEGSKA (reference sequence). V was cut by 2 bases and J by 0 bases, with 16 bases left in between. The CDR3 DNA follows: TGCAGTGCTAGATACGGCAGGGGAGGGTCTAACTATGGCTACACCTTC. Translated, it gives CSARYGRGGSNYGYTF.

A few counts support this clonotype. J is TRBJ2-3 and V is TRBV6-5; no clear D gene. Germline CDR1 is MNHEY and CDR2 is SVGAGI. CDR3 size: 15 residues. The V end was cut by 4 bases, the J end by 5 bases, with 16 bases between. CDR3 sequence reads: CASSSPSEGRDTQYF. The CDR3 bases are TGTGCCAGCAGTTCCCCCTCCGAAGGCCGAGATACGCAGTATTTT.

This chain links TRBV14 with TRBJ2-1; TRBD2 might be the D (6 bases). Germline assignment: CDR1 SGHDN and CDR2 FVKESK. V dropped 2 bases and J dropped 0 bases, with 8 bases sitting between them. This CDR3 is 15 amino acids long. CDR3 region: CASSQLASSYNEQFF. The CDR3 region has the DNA TGTGCCAGCAGCCAACTAGCGAGCTCCTACAATGAGCAGTTCTTC.